A selection of T cell receptor beta chains follows, all from one sample in a study of identical twins. One entry per CDR3 protein, called by TCRdb with MiXCR from the 5' RACE reads. This table holds hundreds of thousands of distinct CDR3 sequences, approximately 22% found once. Separately, the same data were catalogued under a study of T cells expressing NK-cell markers.

The source material was PBMCs. These TCRs come from a woman under 30 in good health. The CDR3 runs from the conserved cysteine through the conserved F or W. A D gene is named only where the DNA matches it firmly. Only some rows state a clone size, as once, few, many or a class for expanded clones.

J | V | D | size | CDR3 | DNA
TRBJ2-6 | TRBV29-1 | NA | NA | CSVGDGYSGANVLTF | TGCAGCGTTGGGGACGGATACTCTGGGGCCAACGTCCTGACTTTC
TRBJ1-2 | TRBV20-1 | NA | few | CSARDRQLKDLGYTF | TGCAGTGCTAGAGATCGACAGCTCAAAGACCTTGGCTACACCTTC
TRBJ2-6 | TRBV12-3/TRBV12-4 | NA | NA | CASVERSGANVLTF | TGTGCCAGCGTCGAGCGCTCTGGGGCCAACGTCCTGACTTTC
TRBJ1-4 | TRBV2 | NA | few | CASSDTGSANEKLFF | TGTGCCAGCAGCGATACAGGGTCGGCTAATGAAAAACTGTTTTTT
TRBJ2-3 | TRBV12-3/TRBV12-4 | NA | NA | CASSLWEVGTDTQYF | TGTGCCAGCAGTTTGTGGGAGGTTGGGACAGATACGCAGTATTTT
TRBJ2-7 | TRBV4-2 | NA | NA | CASSPGGQRSYEQYF | TGTGCCAGCAGCCCGGGCGGACAGCGATCCTACGAGCAGTACTTC
TRBJ2-3 | TRBV20-1 | TRBD2 | few | CSAAPFSGRQDTQYF | TGCAGTGCCGCCCCTTTTAGCGGGAGACAAGATACGCAGTATTTT
TRBJ2-5 | TRBV7-6 | NA | NA | CASSRIPRETQYF | TGTGCCAGCAGTCGGATACCTAGGGAGACCCAGTACTTC
TRBJ2-2 | TRBV7-7 | NA | NA | CASSLDWNTGELFF | TGTGCCAGCAGCTTGGACTGGAACACCGGGGAGCTGTTTTTT
TRBJ2-2 | TRBV5-6 | TRBD1 | NA | CASSLRTGVDGELFF | TGTGCCAGCAGCCTACGGACAGGGGTGGACGGGGAGCTGTTTTTT
TRBJ2-7 | TRBV11-2 | NA | few | CASSFSQGVSYEQYF | TGTGCCAGCAGCTTTTCACAGGGCGTCTCCTACGAGCAGTACTTC
TRBJ1-2 | TRBV12-3/TRBV12-4 | NA | NA | CASRQPGGYTF | TGTGCCAGCAGACAGCCGGGGGGCTACACCTTC
TRBJ1-5 | TRBV20-1 | NA | few | CSARTGTSNQPQHF | TGCAGTGCTCGGACGGGGACTAGCAATCAGCCCCAGCATTTT
TRBJ2-2 | TRBV2 | NA | NA | CASTLTGKTSTGELFF | TGTGCCAGCACCCTGACAGGGAAGACTAGCACCGGGGAGCTGTTTTTT
TRBJ1-1 | TRBV12-3/TRBV12-4 | NA | NA | CASSRFWTEAFF | TGTGCCAGCAGCCGATTTTGGACTGAAGCTTTCTTT
TRBJ2-3 | TRBV2 | NA | NA | CASSAESTDTQYF | TGTGCCAGCAGTGCTGAAAGCACAGATACGCAGTATTTT
TRBJ2-7 | TRBV5-4 | NA | NA | CASSLGGGRGYEQYF | TGTGCCAGCAGCTTGGGGGGCGGCAGGGGATACGAGCAGTACTTC
TRBJ2-3 | TRBV7-2 | TRBD2 | NA | CASSPPAGVGTQYF | TGTGCCAGCAGCCCGCCAGCGGGAGTGGGTACGCAGTATTTT
TRBJ2-3 | TRBV7-6 | NA | NA | CASSLQGTSSDTQYF | TGTGCCAGCAGCTTACAGGGTACTTCCTCAGATACGCAGTATTTT
TRBJ2-2 | TRBV11-2 | NA | many | CASSLSRGTGELFF | TGTGCCAGCAGCTTATCTAGGGGCACCGGGGAGCTGTTTTTT
TRBJ2-2 | TRBV12-3/TRBV12-4 | TRBD1 | NA | CASSTGQRAELFF | TGTGCCAGCAGTACGGGACAGCGCGCGGAGCTGTTTTTT
TRBJ2-1 | TRBV20-1 | NA | NA | CSAHGLYPSSYNEQFF | TGCAGTGCGCACGGACTGTATCCGAGCTCCTACAATGAGCAGTTCTTC
TRBJ2-3 | TRBV20-1 | NA | NA | CSARPGDSDTQYF | TGCAGTGCTAGACCGGGGGATTCAGATACGCAGTATTTT